This T cell receptor beta chain was sequenced during a study of T cells in Graves' hyperthyroidism and ophthalmopathy. This clonotype has more than one count but fewer than ten. Authors of the study amplified TCR beta CDR3 regions from RNA transcripts. The primer set for the first-round RT-PCR of the TCR CDR3 was HTBI. TCRdb reprocessed the multiplex PCR reads with MiXCR, giving one entry per CDR3 protein. The sample records 300,000 to 350,000 distinct CDR3 sequences, roughly 18% being singletons. CDR3 size: 12 residues. Germline CDR1 SGDLS, CDR2 YYNGEE. Trimming took off 3 bases at V and 6 bases at J, with 7 bases between the two ends.

The V gene is TRBV9, the J gene TRBJ2-1; D ambiguous. Specimen: blood. The receptor comes from a woman between 45 and 65 years old with Graves' hyperthyroidism. The CDR3 DNA sequence: TGTGCCAGCAGCGGTCGGACCAATGAGCAGTTCTTC. This translates into CASSGRTNEQFF.